This T cell receptor beta chain was obtained from a study of blood T cell repertoires in COVID-19. Overall study context: COVID-19 samples, acute and convalescent, were from the United States, Italy and Spain. T cells, B-cell-depleted T cells, or PBMCs supplied cDNA or gDNA.

The germline CDR1 and CDR2 sequences are KGHDR and SFDVKD. The CDR3 consists of 14 residues. V lost 7 bases and J lost 8; bases outside the gene matches: 8. This clone has a single count. As processed by the authors: Amplification from reference gene primers served as the basis for estimated nucleated cell counts. The protocol was immunoSEQ multiplex PCR, while the TCRdb copy is restricted to in-frame clones and leaves out a portion. V and J calls plus clone size are reproduced from that table; the DNA served to infer D and trimming. Here the sample spans under 200,000 clones, 85% being singletons. The chain joins TRBV24-1 to TRBJ1-2; 11 nucleotides line up with TRBD1. The sequencing input was peripheral blood. The sequence was obtained from a man in his forties with acute or convalescent COVID-19. In nucleotides, the CDR3 is TGTGCCACCAGCGACGGACAGGGGGCAGGCGGCTACACCTTC. Translated: CATSDGQGAGGYTF.